Listed below are T cell receptor beta chains from one sample, sequenced in a study of shared clonotypes between healthy human individuals. Method: immunoSEQ multiplex PCR; TCRdb's copy keeps in-frame clones and lacks some. Of 2 million to 2.5 million clones listed, less than 95% are singletons. The material sequenced was naive CD4+ T cells from PBMCs. The receptor set was obtained from a man younger than 30 in good health. Some clones in this sample may be carry-over from other donors' samples. The conserved cysteine and the conserved F or W are not part of the CDR3 here.

TRBV7-2	TRBJ2-1	ASSLLAGDYNEQF
TRBV27	TRBJ1-3	ASGSIFSGNTIY
TRBV5-1	TRBJ2-5	ASRGQGVTETQY
TRBV18	TRBJ2-7	ASSPRTDSYEQY
TRBV19	TRBJ1-3	ASSILGGHRSGNTIY
TRBV6-5	TRBJ2-4	ASSAGAVYGNIQY
TRBV27	TRBJ1-1	ASSARTTNTEAF
TRBV2	TRBJ2-5	ASRTDRGQETQY
TRBV5-1	TRBJ1-1	ASSLVTGGKGAF
TRBV7-2	TRBJ2-5	ASSLLVTSETQY
TRBV2	TRBJ2-5	ASSAQKETQY
TRBV10-3	TRBJ1-5	AAGGSNQPQH
TRBV28	TRBJ1-4	ASSLKETARS
TRBV10-3	TRBJ2-6	AISDRRGGGANVLT
TRBV5-1	TRBJ2-3	ASSLEGGAADTQY
TRBV5-4	TRBJ2-3	ASSLGVAENTDTQY
TRBV6-5	TRBJ1-4	ASSYSGRGGNEKLF
TRBV19	TRBJ2-2	ASSTISLAGGTTGELF
TRBV28	TRBJ2-7	ASSFEAGNPYEQY
TRBV9	TRBJ2-1	ASSTPGTVNEQF
TRBV5-1	TRBJ2-7	ASSLGTGDSYEQY
TRBV5-4	TRBJ1-3	ASSPGTAGNTIY
TRBV18	TRBJ2-7	ASSPRQGGYEQY
TRBV6-1	TRBJ1-4	ASSESQIEKLF
TRBV7-3	TRBJ2-3	ASSTGLAGGGTDTQY
TRBV9	TRBJ2-1	ASSVTREKVHEQF
TRBV9	TRBJ2-7	ASSDGQGFLQY
TRBV28	TRBJ1-2	ASRDSVNYGYT
TRBV28	TRBJ1-3	ASSFSSSGNTIY
TRBV7-2	TRBJ2-3	ASSRGGSGTQY
TRBV6-1	TRBJ1-2	ASSVRQGDSNYGYT
TRBV6-4	TRBJ2-3	ASSDSRGVENTQY
TRBV4-1	TRBJ1-2	ASSPRGDGYT
TRBV4-3	TRBJ2-5	ASSQAATGGQTQY
TRBV4-1	TRBJ1-5	ASSQELASLYSNQPQH
TRBV13	TRBJ2-5	ASSLGADETQY
TRBV13	TRBJ2-3	ASSLGRVVDTQY
TRBV2	TRBJ2-7	ASSEDTDPPAEQY
TRBV29-1	TRBJ1-1	SVQGQANTEAF
TRBV7-3	TRBJ2-2	ASSSPAGELF
TRBV9	TRBJ2-2	ASGWRGPTGELF
TRBV4-1	TRBJ2-5	ASSQEEETQY
TRBV6-5	TRBJ1-1	ASSQNRELNTEAF
TRBV29-1	TRBJ1-1	SVGGGLGTEAF
TRBV11-2	TRBJ1-5	ASSPGPGGQPQH
TRBV25-1	TRBJ2-1	ASSEFTSGRALEQF
TRBV2	TRBJ2-7	ASSHGTGGFYEQY
TRBV2	TRBJ2-5	ASSAYGGGETQY
TRBV5-1	TRBJ2-7	ASSLDRGAAYEQY
TRBV5-1	TRBJ1-5	ASSWGTGGEEPQH
TRBV10-1	TRBJ2-1	ARGPIPNEQF
TRBV11-2	TRBJ1-2	ASEGGGNYGYT
TRBV27	TRBJ2-7	ASNRQGGRSSHEQY
TRBV7-2	TRBJ2-7	ASSLVGTDPYEQY
TRBV9	TRBJ1-2	ASSGQGGSNYGYT
TRBV28	TRBJ2-7	ASNPPGSSYEQY